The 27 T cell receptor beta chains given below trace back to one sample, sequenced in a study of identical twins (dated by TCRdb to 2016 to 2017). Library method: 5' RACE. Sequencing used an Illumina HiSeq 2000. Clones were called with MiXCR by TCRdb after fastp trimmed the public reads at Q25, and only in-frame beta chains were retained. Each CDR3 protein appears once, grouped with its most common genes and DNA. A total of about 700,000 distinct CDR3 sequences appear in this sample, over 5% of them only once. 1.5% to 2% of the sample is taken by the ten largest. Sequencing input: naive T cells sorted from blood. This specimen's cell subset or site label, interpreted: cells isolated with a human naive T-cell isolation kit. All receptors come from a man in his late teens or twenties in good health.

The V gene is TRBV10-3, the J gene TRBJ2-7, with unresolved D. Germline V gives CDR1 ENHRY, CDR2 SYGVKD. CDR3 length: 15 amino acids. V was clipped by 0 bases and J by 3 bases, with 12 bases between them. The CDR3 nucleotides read TGTGCCATCAGTGAGTCGAGTGGCAGCAACTACGAGCAGTACGTC. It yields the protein CAISESSGSNYEQYV.

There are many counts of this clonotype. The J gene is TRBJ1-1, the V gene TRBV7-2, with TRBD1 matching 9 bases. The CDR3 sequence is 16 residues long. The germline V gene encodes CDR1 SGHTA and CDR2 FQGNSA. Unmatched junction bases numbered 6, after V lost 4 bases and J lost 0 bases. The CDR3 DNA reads TGTGCCAGCAGCTCCCGGGACAGGGTCATGAACACTGAAGCTTTCTTT. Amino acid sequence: CASSSRDRVMNTEAFF.

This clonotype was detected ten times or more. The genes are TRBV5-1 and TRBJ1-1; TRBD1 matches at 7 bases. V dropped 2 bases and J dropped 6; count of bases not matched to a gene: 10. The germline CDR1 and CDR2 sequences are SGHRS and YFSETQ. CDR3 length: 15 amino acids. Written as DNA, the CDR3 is TGCGCCAGCAGCTTCCAAGGGACAGCCCGGGCTGAAGCTTTCTTT. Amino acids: CASSFQGTARAEAFF.

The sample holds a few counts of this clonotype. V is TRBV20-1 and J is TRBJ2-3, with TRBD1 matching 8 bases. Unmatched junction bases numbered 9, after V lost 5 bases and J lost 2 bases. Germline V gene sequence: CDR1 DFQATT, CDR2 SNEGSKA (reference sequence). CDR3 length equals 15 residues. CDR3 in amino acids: CSAYPRGLNTDTQYF. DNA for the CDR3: TGCAGTGCTTATCCCAGGGGGCTAAACACAGATACGCAGTATTTT.

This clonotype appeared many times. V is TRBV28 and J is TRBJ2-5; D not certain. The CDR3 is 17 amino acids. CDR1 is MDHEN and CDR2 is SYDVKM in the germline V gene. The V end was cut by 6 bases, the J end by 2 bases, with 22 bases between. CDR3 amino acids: CASSLPTLSSEQETQYF. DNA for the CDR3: TGTGCCAGCAGCCTCCCAACATTGTCAAGTGAACAAGAGACCCAGTACTTC.

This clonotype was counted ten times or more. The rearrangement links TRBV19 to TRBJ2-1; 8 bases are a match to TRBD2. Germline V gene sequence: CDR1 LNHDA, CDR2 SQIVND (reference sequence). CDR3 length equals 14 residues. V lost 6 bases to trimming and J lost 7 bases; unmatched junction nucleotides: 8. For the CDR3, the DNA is TGTGCCAGTAGCGGGAGGGGTTATTGGAATGAGCAGTTCTTC. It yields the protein CASSGRGYWNEQFF.

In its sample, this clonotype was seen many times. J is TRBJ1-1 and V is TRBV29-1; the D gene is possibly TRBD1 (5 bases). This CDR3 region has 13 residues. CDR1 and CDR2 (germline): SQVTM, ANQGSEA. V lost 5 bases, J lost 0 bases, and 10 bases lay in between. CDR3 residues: CSVSGLMNTEAFF. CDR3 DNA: TGCAGCGTTTCGGGACTCATGAACACTGAAGCTTTCTTT. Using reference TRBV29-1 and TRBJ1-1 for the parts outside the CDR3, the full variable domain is SAVISQKPSRDICQRGTSLTIQCQVDSQVTMMFWYRQQPGQSLTLIATANQGSEATYESGFVIDKFPISRPNLTFSTLTVSNMSPEDSSIYLCSVSGLMNTEAFFGQGTRLTVV.

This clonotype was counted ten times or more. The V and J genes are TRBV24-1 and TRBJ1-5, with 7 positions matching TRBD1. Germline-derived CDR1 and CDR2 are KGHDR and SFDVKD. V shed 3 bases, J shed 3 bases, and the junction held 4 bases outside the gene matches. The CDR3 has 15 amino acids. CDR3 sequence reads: CATSDSRGFNQPQHF. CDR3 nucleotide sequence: TGTGCCACCAGTGATAGCAGGGGGTTCAATCAGCCCCAGCATTTT.

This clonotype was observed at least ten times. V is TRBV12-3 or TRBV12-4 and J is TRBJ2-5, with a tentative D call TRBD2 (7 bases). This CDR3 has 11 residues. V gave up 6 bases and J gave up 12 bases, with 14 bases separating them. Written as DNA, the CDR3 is TGTGCCAGCAGGGGGGGGGCCCGGGAGTACTTC. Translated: CASRGGAREYF.

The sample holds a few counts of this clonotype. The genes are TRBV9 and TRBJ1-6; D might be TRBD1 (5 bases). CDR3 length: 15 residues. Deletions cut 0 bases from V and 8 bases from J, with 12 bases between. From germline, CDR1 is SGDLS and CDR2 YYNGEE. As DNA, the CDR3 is TGTGCCAGCAGCGTAGGTGGCAGGGCTTATTCACCCCTCCACTTT. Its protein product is CASSVGGRAYSPLHF. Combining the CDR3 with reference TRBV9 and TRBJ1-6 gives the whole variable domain DSGVTQTPKHLITATGQRVTLRCSPRSGDLSVYWYQQSLDQGLQFLIQYYNGEERAKGNILERFSAQQFPDLHSELNLSSLELGDSALYFCASSVGGRAYSPLHFGNGTRLTVT.

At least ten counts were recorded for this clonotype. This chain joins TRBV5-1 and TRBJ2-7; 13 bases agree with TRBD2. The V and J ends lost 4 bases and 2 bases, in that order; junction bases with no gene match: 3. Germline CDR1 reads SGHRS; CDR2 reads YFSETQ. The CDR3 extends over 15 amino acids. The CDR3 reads CASSHGTSGTYEQYF. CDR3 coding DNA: TGCGCCAGCAGCCATGGGACTAGCGGGACCTACGAGCAGTACTTC. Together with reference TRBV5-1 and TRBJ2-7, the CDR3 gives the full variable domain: KAGVTQTPRYLIKTRGQQVTLSCSPISGHRSVSWYQQTPGQGLQFLFEYFSETQRNKGNFPGRFSGRQFSNSRSEMNVSTLELGDSALYLCASSHGTSGTYEQYFGPGTRLTVT.

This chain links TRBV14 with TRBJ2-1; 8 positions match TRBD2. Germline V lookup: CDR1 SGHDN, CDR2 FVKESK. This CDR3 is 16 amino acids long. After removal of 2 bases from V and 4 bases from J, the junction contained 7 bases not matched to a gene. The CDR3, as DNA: TGTGCCAGCAGCCAACCGGGACTAGGACCTTACAATGAGCAGTTCTTC. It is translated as CASSQPGLGPYNEQFF.

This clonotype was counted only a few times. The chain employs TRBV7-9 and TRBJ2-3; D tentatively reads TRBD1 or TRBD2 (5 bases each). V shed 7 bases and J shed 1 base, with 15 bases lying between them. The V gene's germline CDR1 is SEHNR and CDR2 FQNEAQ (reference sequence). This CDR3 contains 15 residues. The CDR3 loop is CASMFGLGGTDTQYF. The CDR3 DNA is TGTGCCAGCATGTTTGGTTTGGGGGGCACAGATACGCAGTATTTT.

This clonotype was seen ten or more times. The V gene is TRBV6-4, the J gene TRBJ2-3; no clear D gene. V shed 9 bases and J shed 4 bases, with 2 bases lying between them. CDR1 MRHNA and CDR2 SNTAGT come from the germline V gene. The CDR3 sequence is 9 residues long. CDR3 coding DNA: TGTGCCAGGCCAGATACGCAGTATTTT. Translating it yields CARPDTQYF.

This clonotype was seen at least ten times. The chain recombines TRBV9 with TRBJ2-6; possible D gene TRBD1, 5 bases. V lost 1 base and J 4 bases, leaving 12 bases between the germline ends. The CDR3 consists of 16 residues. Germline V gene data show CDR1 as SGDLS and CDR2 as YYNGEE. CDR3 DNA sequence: TGTGCCAGCAGCGTAAATAAGGGGTACGGGGCCAACGTCCTGACTTTC. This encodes CASSVNKGYGANVLTF.

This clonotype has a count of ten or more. CDR3 protein: CASSTGLAEYTGELFF. CDR3 nucleotides: TGCGCCAGCAGCACGGGACTAGCGGAGTACACCGGGGAGCTGTTTTTT. V and J are TRBV5-1 and TRBJ2-2, with TRBD2 matching over 11 bases. The CDR3 runs to 16 residues. After removal of 4 bases from V and 3 bases from J, the junction contained 5 bases not matched to a gene. Germline V gives CDR1 SGHRS, CDR2 YFSETQ.

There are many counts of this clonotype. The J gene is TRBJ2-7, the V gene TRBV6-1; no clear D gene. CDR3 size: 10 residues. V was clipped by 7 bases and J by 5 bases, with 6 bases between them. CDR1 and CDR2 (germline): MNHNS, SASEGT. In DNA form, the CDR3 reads TGTGCCAGCAAGGGAAACGAGCAGTACTTC. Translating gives CASKGNEQYF.

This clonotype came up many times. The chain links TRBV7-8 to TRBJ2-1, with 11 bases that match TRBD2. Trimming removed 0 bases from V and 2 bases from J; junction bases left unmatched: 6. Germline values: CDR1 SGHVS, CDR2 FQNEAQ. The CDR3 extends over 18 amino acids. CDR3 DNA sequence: TGTGCCAGCAGCTTAGCTGGGCTAGCGGGAGGTGCCTACAATGAGCAGTTCTTC. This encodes CASSLAGLAGGAYNEQFF. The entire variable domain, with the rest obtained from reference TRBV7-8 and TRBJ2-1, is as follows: GAGVSQSPRYKVAKRGQDVALRCDPISGHVSLFWYQQALGQGPEFLTYFQNEAQLDKSGLPSDRFFAERPEGSVSTLKIQRTQQEDSAVYLCASSLAGLAGGAYNEQFFGPGTRLTVL.

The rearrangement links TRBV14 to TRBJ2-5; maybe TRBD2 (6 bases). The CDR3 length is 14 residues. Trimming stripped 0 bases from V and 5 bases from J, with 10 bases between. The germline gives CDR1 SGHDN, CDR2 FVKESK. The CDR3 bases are TGTGCCAGCAGCCAAGATATGGAGGGGGAGACCCAGTACTTC. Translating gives CASSQDMEGETQYF.

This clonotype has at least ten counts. DNA for the CDR3: TGCAGCGTTCGGGACAGCACAGATACGCAGTATTTT. This sequence encodes CSVRDSTDTQYF. The chain links TRBV29-1 to TRBJ2-3; either TRBD1 or TRBD2 may fit D (5 bases each). Trimming took 5 bases from V and 0 from J, leaving 6 bases between them. The V gene's germline CDR1 is SQVTM and CDR2 ANQGSEA. CDR3 length: 12 amino acids.

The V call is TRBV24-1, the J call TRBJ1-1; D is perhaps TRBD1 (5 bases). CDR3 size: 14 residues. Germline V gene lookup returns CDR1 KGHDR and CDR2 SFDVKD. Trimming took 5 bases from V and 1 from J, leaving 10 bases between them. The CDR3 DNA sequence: TGTGCCACCAGTGCCCAGGGATCGAACACTGAAGCTTTCTTT. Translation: CATSAQGSNTEAFF.

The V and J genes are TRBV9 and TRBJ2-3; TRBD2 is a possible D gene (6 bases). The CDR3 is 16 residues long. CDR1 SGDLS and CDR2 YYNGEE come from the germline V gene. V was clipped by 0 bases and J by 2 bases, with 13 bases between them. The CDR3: CASSVEVSGPTDTQYF. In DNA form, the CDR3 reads TGTGCCAGCAGCGTAGAGGTTAGCGGCCCCACAGATACGCAGTATTTT.

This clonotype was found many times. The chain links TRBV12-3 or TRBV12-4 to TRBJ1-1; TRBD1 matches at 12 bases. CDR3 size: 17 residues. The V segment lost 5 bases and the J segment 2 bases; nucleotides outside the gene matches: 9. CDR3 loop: CASSPRGTGGGNTEAFF. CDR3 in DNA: TGTGCCAGCAGTCCCCGGGGGACAGGGGGCGGTAACACTGAAGCTTTCTTT.

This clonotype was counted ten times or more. CDR3 nucleotides: TGTGCCATCAGTGAGTCTCAACAGGGGCAGTATTTT. Its translation: CAISESQQGQYF. The chain recombines TRBV10-3 with TRBJ2-3; maybe TRBD1 (6 bases). CDR3 length: 12 residues. The germline V and J ends were trimmed by 0 bases and 11 bases, with 9 bases remaining between them. Germline V lookup: CDR1 ENHRY, CDR2 SYGVKD.

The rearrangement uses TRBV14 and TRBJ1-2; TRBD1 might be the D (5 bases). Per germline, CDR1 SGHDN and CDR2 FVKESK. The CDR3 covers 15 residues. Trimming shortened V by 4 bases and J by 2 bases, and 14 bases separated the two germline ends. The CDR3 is CASSPRLTGNYGYTF. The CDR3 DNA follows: TGTGCCAGCAGCCCAAGATTAACAGGCAACTATGGCTACACCTTC.

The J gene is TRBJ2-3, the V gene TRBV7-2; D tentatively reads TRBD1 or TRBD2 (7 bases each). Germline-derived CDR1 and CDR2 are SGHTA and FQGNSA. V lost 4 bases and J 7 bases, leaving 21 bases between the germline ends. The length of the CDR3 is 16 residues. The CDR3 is CASSSRQGLPQNTQYF. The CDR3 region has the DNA TGTGCCAGCAGCTCCAGACAGGGACTACCGCAGAATACGCAGTATTTT.

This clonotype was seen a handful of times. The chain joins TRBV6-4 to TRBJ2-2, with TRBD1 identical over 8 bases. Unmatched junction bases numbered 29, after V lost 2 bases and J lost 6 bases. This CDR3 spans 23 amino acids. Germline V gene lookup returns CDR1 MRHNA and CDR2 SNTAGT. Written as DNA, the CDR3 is TGTGCCAGCAGTGACACGGCAAGAGGGGATGTCGGCAGGGGGCAACAAAGGGCCGGGGAGCTGTTTTTT. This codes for CASSDTARGDVGRGQQRAGELFF.